The clone carrying this TCR beta chain was recorded at least ten times. The target antigen is unknown. These data belong to a study of T cells in Graves' hyperthyroidism and ophthalmopathy. The CDR3 spans 11 residues. J lost 5 bases, V lost 7 bases, and 3 bases had no gene match. The germline V gene encodes CDR1 SQVTM and CDR2 ANQGSEA. TCR beta CDR3 regions were amplified from RNA. A set of HTBI primers served as the primers for a first-round RT-PCR of the TCR CDR3. Each CDR3 protein gets one entry after TCRdb re-called the multiplex PCR reads with MiXCR. Of a few hundred thousand distinct CDR3 sequences listed, around 15% are singletons. Whole-study findings and limits: Patients with ophthalmopathy were separated from those with stable hyperthyroidism by a 13 V-J model.

The chain uses TRBV29-1 and TRBJ2-5; 8 nucleotides align to TRBD1. The receptor was derived from a woman in her twenties or thirties with Graves' ophthalmopathy. Material: blood. The CDR3 loop reads CSGGTGETQYF. In nucleotides, the CDR3 is TGCAGCGGGGGGACAGGCGAGACCCAGTACTTC.